What follows describes a single T cell receptor beta chain. V gave up 0 bases and J gave up 1 base; unmatched junction bases: 6. This CDR3 has 16 amino acids. In germline, CDR1 is SGDLS, CDR2 YYNGEE. This sample was included in a study of blood T cell repertoires in COVID-19. On the study more broadly: The cDNA or gDNA used as material had been derived from T cells, B-cell-depleted T cells, or PBMCs.

Authors' data handling: The assay estimated nucleated cells by amplifying reference gene primers. This table comes from immunoSEQ multiplex PCR, and its TCRdb copy is limited to in-frame clones, with some not included. The DNA gave D and trimming, while V, J and clone size come from that table. The table lists 100,000 to 150,000 clones, approximately 90% of them singletons. This chain uses TRBV9 with TRBJ1-2; 7 bases map to TRBD1. The sequencing sample was made of peripheral blood. The TCR comes from a man aged 45-65 years with acute or convalescent COVID-19. The DNA for the CDR3 is TGTGCCAGCAGCGTAGCCGGGACAGTCCATAACTATGGCTACACCTTC. It translates to CASSVAGTVHNYGYTF.